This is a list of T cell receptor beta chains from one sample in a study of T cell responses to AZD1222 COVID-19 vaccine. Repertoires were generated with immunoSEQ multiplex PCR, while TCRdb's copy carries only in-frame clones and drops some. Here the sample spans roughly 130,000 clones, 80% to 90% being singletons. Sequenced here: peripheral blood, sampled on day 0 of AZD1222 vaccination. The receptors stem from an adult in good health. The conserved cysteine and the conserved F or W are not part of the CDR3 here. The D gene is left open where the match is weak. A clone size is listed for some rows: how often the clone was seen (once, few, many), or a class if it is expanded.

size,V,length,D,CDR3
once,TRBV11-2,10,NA,ASSFMDTEAF
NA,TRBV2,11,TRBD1,ASRVQGSQPQH
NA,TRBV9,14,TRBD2,ASSVAGSGGVDEQF
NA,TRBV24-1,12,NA,ATSDYRSSEKLF
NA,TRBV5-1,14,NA,ASSLESGLSYNEQF
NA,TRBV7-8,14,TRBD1,ASSGPGQGSNQPQH
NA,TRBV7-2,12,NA,ASSLVGGSQPQH
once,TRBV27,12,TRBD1,ASSDRVINEKLF
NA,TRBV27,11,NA,ASSLRSTNGYT
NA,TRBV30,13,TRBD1,AWSGDRGSYYGYT
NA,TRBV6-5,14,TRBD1,ASSYSGTGDGNTIY